The 29 T cell receptor beta chains presented below share a single source sample, sequenced in a study of Ad26.COV2.S vaccination and SARS-CoV-2 variants. Assay: immunoSEQ multiplex PCR; the TCRdb copy retains only in-frame clones and omits some. Here the sample spans some 290,000 clones, around 81% being singletons. Stated treatment: some 20 received Ad26.COV2.S at low or high dose, single or two shots; five or six received placebo; per-sample allocation not given. Samples analyzed were those drawn on day 63 after the first vaccine or placebo injection. Here the sequenced sample was peripheral blood, taken in a trial of Ad26.COV2.S vaccine versus placebo. The receptor set was obtained from a person between 18 and 59 years old who received the Ad26.COV2.S COVID-19 vaccine or a placebo.

CDR3 sequence: CASSLGTGPDKTQYF. The CDR3 nucleotides read TGTGCCAGCAGCTTAGGGACAGGGCCGGACAAAACCCAGTACTTC. This chain joins TRBV7-9 and TRBJ2-5; 8 positions agree with TRBD1. V was clipped by 1 base and J by 8 bases; unmatched bases: 9. The CDR3 runs 15 residues. Per the germline V gene, CDR1 is SEHNR and CDR2 is FQNEAQ (reference sequence).

The rearrangement uses TRBV12-2 and TRBJ1-5; the table assigns TRBD1, which was not confirmed against the DNA. TRBV12-2 is given as a pseudogene. The CDR3 runs to 14 residues. The CDR3 region is CASRSYPQGQPQHF. In DNA form, the CDR3 reads TGTGCAAGTCGCTCATACCCCCAGGGCCAGCCCCAGCATTTT.

The rearrangement uses TRBV6-5 and TRBJ2-7; TRBD2 might be the D (6 bases). This CDR3 contains 14 residues. The germline V and J ends were trimmed by 5 bases and 3 bases, with 14 bases remaining between them. The germline V gene encodes CDR1 MNHEY and CDR2 SVGAGI. The CDR3 here is CASSNSGGYYEQYF. DNA of the CDR3: TGTGCCAGCAGTAACAGCGGAGGGTACTACGAGCAGTACTTC.

The chain carries TRBV28 and TRBJ1-2, with TRBD1 matching 8 bases. Germline CDR1 and CDR2: MDHEN and SYDVKM. The CDR3 runs to 15 residues. With V trimmed by 6 bases and J by 8 bases, 14 bases remained unmatched. The CDR3 sequence is CASRPQGAIRLGYTF. The CDR3 coding sequence is TGTGCCAGCAGACCCCAGGGGGCCATCCGCCTGGGCTACACCTTC.

This clone was seen a single time. The chain links TRBV5-1 to TRBJ1-3; D is undetermined. V was clipped by 0 bases and J by 0 bases, with 7 bases between them. CDR1 SGHRS and CDR2 YFSETQ come from the germline V gene. The CDR3 loop spans 15 amino acids. The CDR3 is CASSLEPISGNTIYF. The CDR3 nucleotides are TGCGCCAGCAGCTTGGAACCTATCTCTGGAAACACCATATATTTT.

The chain couples TRBV5-1 to TRBJ2-4; 7 bases agree with TRBD2. The ends lost 0 bases at V and 6 bases at J; junction bases unmatched: 3. Germline loops: CDR1 SGHRS, CDR2 YFSETQ. The CDR3 spans 14 residues. CDR3 coding DNA: TGCGCCAGCAGCTTGGTGGCTAGCGGAAACATTCAGTACTTC. It codes for CASSLVASGNIQYF.

This rearrangement joins TRBV7-8 to TRBJ2-1; 8 nucleotides align to TRBD1. Germline trimming cut 0 bases from V and 4 bases from J; bases unmatched to any gene: 5. The CDR3 is 16 residues long. Per germline, CDR1 SGHVS and CDR2 FQNEAQ. CDR3 amino acids: CASSLAPGQVYNEQFF. CDR3 coding DNA: TGTGCCAGCAGCTTAGCACCGGGACAGGTATACAATGAGCAGTTCTTC.

This chain uses TRBV7-9 with TRBJ1-1; TRBD1 is a possible D gene (6 bases). Trimming pared 4 bases from V and 0 bases from J, leaving 18 bases between. CDR3 length equals 17 residues. Germline-derived CDR1 and CDR2 are SEHNR and FQNEAQ (reference sequence). The CDR3 loop is CASSSGGGRPMNTEAFF. The CDR3 bases are TGTGCCAGCAGCTCCGGCGGGGGCAGGCCAATGAACACTGAAGCTTTCTTT.

This chain joins TRBV2 and TRBJ1-1; 8 nucleotides align to TRBD1. The CDR3 has 13 amino acids. V gave up 6 bases and J gave up 4 bases; unmatched junction bases: 4. CDR1 and CDR2 from the germline V gene are SNHLY and FYNNEI. The CDR3 nucleotides read TGTGCCAGCAGGGCCGACAGGGGCACTGAAGCTTTCTTT. Protein sequence: CASRADRGTEAFF.

The chain recombines TRBV24-1 with TRBJ2-3, with 7 bases identical to TRBD1. CDR1 and CDR2 from the germline V gene are KGHDR and SFDVKD. The CDR3 consists of 16 residues. J was trimmed by 4 bases and V by 6 bases; bases with no gene match: 12. The CDR3 DNA reads as TGTGCCACCAGTCTTAAGACAGGGTTTAGTGCAGATACGCAGTATTTT. Protein sequence: CATSLKTGFSADTQYF.

This clone was seen a handful of times. The rearrangement joins TRBV7-9 to TRBJ2-3; 8 nucleotides align to TRBD2. This CDR3 contains 15 residues. V trimming: 3 bases; J trimming: 5 bases; junction bases outside the gene matches: 7. The germline CDR1 and CDR2 sequences are SEHNR and FQNEAQ (reference sequence). This CDR3 reads CASSFPGGRKDTQYF. In DNA, the CDR3 is TGTGCCAGCAGCTTTCCGGGGGGGCGGAAAGATACGCAGTATTTT. The whole variable domain, filled in from reference TRBV7-9 and TRBJ2-3, reads DTGVSQNPRHKITKRGQNVTFRCDPISEHNRLYWYRQTLGQGPEFLTYFQNEAQLEKSRLLSDRFSAERPKGSFSTLEIQRTEQGDSAMYLCASSFPGGRKDTQYFGPGTRLTVL.

In nucleotides, the CDR3 is TGTGCCAGCAGCTCCCCGGGGACAGGGAAAGATACGCAGTATTTT. Translating gives CASSSPGTGKDTQYF. The chain links TRBV7-3 to TRBJ2-3; 9 nucleotides match TRBD1. Losses at the gene ends were 4 bases for V and 5 bases for J; bases not matched to a gene: 7. Looked up from germline, CDR1 is SGHTA and CDR2 is FQGTGA. The length of the CDR3 is 15 residues.

This clone appeared once. J is TRBJ2-2 and V is TRBV21-1; the D call TRBD1 from the table was never checked on the DNA. TRBV21-1 is given as a pseudogene. This CDR3 comprises 16 residues. CDR3 in amino acids: CASSKGQGADTGELFF. DNA for the CDR3: TGTGCCAGCAGCAAGGGACAGGGGGCGGACACCGGGGAGCTGTTTTTT.

This clone was detected only once. The J gene is TRBJ1-2, the V gene TRBV4-1; possibly TRBD1 for D (5 bases). Trimming cost V 0 bases and J 8 bases, with 19 bases left between them. Germline V gene lookup returns CDR1 MGHRA and CDR2 YSYEKL. CDR3 length: 16 residues. CDR3: CASSQDLWGGIPGYTF. CDR3 nucleotide sequence: TGCGCCAGCAGCCAAGATCTTTGGGGGGGGATTCCGGGCTACACCTTC.

The chain is built from TRBV5-1 and TRBJ1-4; the match to TRBD1 covers 7 bases. CDR3 size: 16 residues. Germline lookup yields CDR1 SGHRS and CDR2 YFSETQ. The V gene end was trimmed by 4 bases and the J gene end by 0 bases; junction bases not matched to a gene: 6. The DNA of the CDR3 is TGCGCCAGCAGCATGCGACAGGGAGCAACTAATGAAAAACTGTTTTTT. This translates into CASSMRQGATNEKLFF. The whole variable domain, filled in from reference TRBV5-1 and TRBJ1-4, reads KAGVTQTPRYLIKTRGQQVTLSCSPISGHRSVSWYQQTPGQGLQFLFEYFSETQRNKGNFPGRFSGRQFSNSRSEMNVSTLELGDSALYLCASSMRQGATNEKLFFGSGTQLSVL.

The chain couples TRBV6-6 to TRBJ2-7; TRBD1 agrees at 8 bases. J gave up 3 bases and V 3 bases, and 4 bases lay outside the gene matches. The CDR3 consists of 14 residues. Germline values: CDR1 MNHNY, CDR2 SVGAGI (reference sequence). CDR3 in amino acids: CASSYQTGGYEQYF. The DNA of the CDR3 is TGTGCCAGCAGTTATCAAACAGGGGGCTACGAGCAGTACTTC.

The chain carries TRBV5-1 and TRBJ1-5, with D tentatively TRBD1 (6 bases). CDR3 length: 15 residues. With 4 bases removed from V and 5 bases from J, the gap between germline ends came to 16 bases. From germline, CDR1 is SGHRS and CDR2 YFSETQ. CDR3 amino acids: CASSPGGDTYQPQHF. CDR3 bases: TGCGCCAGCAGCCCCGGTGGGGACACCTATCAGCCCCAGCATTTT.

The chain joins TRBV6-1 to TRBJ1-1, with 7 bases aligning to TRBD1. From germline, CDR1 is MNHNS and CDR2 SASEGT. V gave up 2 bases and J gave up 9 bases; unmatched junction bases: 9. The CDR3 loop spans 14 amino acids. CDR3 bases: TGTGCCAGCAGTGAACGGGACAGATCGTATAAAGCTTTCTTT. This sequence encodes CASSERDRSYKAFF.

This clone appeared a few times. The chain couples TRBV5-4 to TRBJ2-3; 7 nucleotides match TRBD1. In germline, CDR1 is SGHNT, CDR2 YYREEE (reference sequence). The CDR3 spans 15 residues. V was clipped by 5 bases and J by 5 bases; unmatched bases: 11. The CDR3 region is CASSRTTGRKDTQYF. CDR3 DNA: TGTGCCAGCAGTAGAACGACAGGGCGGAAAGATACGCAGTATTTT.

The chain carries TRBV4-2 and TRBJ1-2; TRBD1 agrees at 7 bases. V dropped 0 bases and J dropped 1; count of bases not matched to a gene: 8. This CDR3 has 17 residues. Germline loops: CDR1 LGHNA, CDR2 YNFKEQ. The CDR3 DNA follows: TGTGCCAGCAGCCAAGATGGTTCAACAGGGGATAACTATGGCTACACCTTC. Its protein is CASSQDGSTGDNYGYTF.

The J gene is TRBJ2-1, the V gene TRBV2; 7 nucleotides align to TRBD2. Germline CDR1 reads SNHLY; CDR2 reads FYNNEI. The CDR3 runs to 15 residues. V dropped 7 bases and J dropped 2; count of bases not matched to a gene: 8. The CDR3, as DNA: TGTGCCAGCACCCGGGAGCGGGGCGCCTACAATGAGCAGTTCTTC. Translating it yields CASTRERGAYNEQFF.

This clone showed up just a few times. The V and J genes are TRBV6-5 and TRBJ1-2, with 7 nucleotides matching TRBD1. Losses at the gene ends were 4 bases for V and 0 bases for J; bases not matched to a gene: 2. This CDR3 region has 14 residues. Per the germline V gene, CDR1 is MNHEY and CDR2 is SVGAGI. For the CDR3, the DNA is TGTGCCAGCAGTTCCGGGACAGCTAACTATGGCTACACCTTC. Translating it yields CASSSGTANYGYTF.

The table lists this clone with a count of one. V is TRBV7-2 and J is TRBJ1-5; perhaps TRBD1 as D (5 bases). The CDR3 totals 15 residues. Trimming shortened V by 4 bases and J by 0 bases, and 10 bases separated the two germline ends. The germline CDR1 and CDR2 sequences are SGHTA and FQGNSA. The CDR3 region has the DNA TGTGCCAGCAGCTGGGACTGGGCTAGCAATCAGCCCCAGCATTTT. It is translated as CASSWDWASNQPQHF.

CDR3 region: CASRQTDTQYF. The CDR3 DNA follows: TGTGCCAGCAGGCAAACAGATACGCAGTATTTT. The chain recombines TRBV3-1 (or the pseudogene TRBV3-2) with TRBJ2-3; no reliable D call. The CDR3 has 11 residues. Trimming left V 6 bases short and J 3 bases short, with 4 bases between. CDR1 is LGHDT and CDR2 is YNNKEL in the germline V gene (reference sequence).

The rearrangement joins TRBV12-3 or TRBV12-4 to TRBJ2-1, with D unresolved. The CDR3 covers 11 residues. Trimming cost V 7 bases and J 4 bases, with 5 bases left between them. CDR3 region: CASKEYNEQFF. The CDR3 DNA is TGTGCCAGCAAGGAATACAATGAGCAGTTCTTC.

The chain joins TRBV5-1 to TRBJ2-1, with 11 bases identical to TRBD2. V trimming: 2 bases; J trimming: 8 bases; junction bases outside the gene matches: 6. CDR1 and CDR2 (germline): SGHRS, YFSETQ. There are 15 residues in the CDR3. The CDR3 DNA reads as TGCGCCAGCAGCTTACGGGTAGCGGGGGGGCATGAGCAGTTCTTC. Protein product: CASSLRVAGGHEQFF.

This clone was seen more than once but under ten times. CDR3 amino acids: CASSFPSTGDTGELFF. The CDR3 DNA reads TGTGCCAGCAGCTTCCCTAGCACCGGGGACACCGGGGAGCTGTTTTTT. The chain uses TRBV5-5 and TRBJ2-2, with D possibly being TRBD2 (5 bases). In germline, CDR1 is SGHKS, CDR2 YYEKEE (reference sequence). This CDR3 contains 16 residues. The V end was cut by 2 bases, the J end by 3 bases, with 14 bases between.

The chain combines TRBV7-9 with TRBJ1-1; D remains ambiguous. CDR1 SEHNR and CDR2 FQNEAQ come from the germline V gene (reference sequence). V shed 7 bases and J shed 8 bases, with 11 bases lying between them. The CDR3 is 11 amino acids. Here the CDR3 reads CASNSGAEAFF. CDR3 bases: TGTGCCAGCAACTCAGGTGCAGAAGCTTTCTTT.

The chain carries TRBV9 and TRBJ2-3; 13 bases fit TRBD2. Trimming removed 2 bases from V and 1 base from J; junction bases left unmatched: 1. CDR3 length: 16 amino acids. Per germline, CDR1 SGDLS and CDR2 YYNGEE. The CDR3 is CASSVGTSGGTDTQYF. CDR3 DNA sequence: TGTGCCAGCAGCGTTGGGACTAGCGGGGGCACAGATACGCAGTATTTT.